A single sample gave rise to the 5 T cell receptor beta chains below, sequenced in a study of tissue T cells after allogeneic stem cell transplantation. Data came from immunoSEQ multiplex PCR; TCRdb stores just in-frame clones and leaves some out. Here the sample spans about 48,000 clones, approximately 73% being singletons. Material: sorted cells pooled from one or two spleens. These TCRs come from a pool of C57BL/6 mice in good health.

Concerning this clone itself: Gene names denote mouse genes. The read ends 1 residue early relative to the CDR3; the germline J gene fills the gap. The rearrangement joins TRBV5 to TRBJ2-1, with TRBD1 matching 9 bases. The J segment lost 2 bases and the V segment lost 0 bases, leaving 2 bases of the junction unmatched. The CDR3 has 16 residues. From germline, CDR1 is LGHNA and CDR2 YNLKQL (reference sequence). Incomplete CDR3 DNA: TGTGCCAGCAGCCAAGAGCGGGACAGGGACTATGCTGAGCAGTTC. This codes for CASSQERDRDYAEQF. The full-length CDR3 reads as CASSQERDRDYAEQFF.

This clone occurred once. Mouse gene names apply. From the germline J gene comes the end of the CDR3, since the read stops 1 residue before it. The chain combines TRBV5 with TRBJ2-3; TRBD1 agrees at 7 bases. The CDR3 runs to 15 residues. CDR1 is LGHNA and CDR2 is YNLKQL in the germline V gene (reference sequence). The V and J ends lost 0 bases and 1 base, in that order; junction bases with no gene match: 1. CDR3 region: CASSQDGTGAETLYF. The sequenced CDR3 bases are TGTGCCAGCAGCCAAGACGGGACAGGTGCAGAAACGCTGTAT.

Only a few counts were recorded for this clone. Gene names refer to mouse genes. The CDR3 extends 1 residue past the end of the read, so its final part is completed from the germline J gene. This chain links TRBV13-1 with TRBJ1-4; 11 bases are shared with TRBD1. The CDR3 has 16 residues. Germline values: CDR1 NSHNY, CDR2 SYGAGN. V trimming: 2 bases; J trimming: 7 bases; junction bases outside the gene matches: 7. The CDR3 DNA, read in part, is TGTGCCAGCAGTGACCCGGGACAGGGGGTAATCGAAAGATTATTT. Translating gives CASSDPGQGVIERLF. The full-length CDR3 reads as CASSDPGQGVIERLFF. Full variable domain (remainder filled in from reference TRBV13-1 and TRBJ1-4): EAAVTQSPRNKVTVTGGNVTLSCRQTNSHNYMYWYRQDTGHGLRLIHYSYGAGNLRIGDVPDGYKATRTTQEDFFLLLELASPSQTSLYFCASSDPGQGVIERLFFGHGTKLSVL.

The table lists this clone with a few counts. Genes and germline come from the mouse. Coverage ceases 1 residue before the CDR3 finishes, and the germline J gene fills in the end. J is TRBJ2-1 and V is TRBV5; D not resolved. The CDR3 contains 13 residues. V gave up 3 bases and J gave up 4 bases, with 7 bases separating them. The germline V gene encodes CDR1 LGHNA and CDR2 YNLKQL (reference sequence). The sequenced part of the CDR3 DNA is TGTGCCAGCAGCCAGGCCAAATATGCTGAGCAGTTC. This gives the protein CASSQAKYAEQF. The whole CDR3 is CASSQAKYAEQFF.

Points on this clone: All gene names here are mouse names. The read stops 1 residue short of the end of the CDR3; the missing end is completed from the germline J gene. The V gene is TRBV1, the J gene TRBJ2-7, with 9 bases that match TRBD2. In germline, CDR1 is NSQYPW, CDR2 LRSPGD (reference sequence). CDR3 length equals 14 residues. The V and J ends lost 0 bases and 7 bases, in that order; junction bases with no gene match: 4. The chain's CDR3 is CTCSAETGGREQYF. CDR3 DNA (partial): TGCACCTGCAGTGCAGAAACTGGGGGGAGGGAACAGTAC.